The present T cell receptor beta chain was sequenced within a study of Ad26.COV2.S vaccination and SARS-CoV-2 variants. Treatment meaning: 15 to 20 received Ad26.COV2.S at low or high dose, single or two shots; five or six received placebo; per-sample allocation not given. The samples were gathered on day 63 after the first injection of vaccine or placebo. This CDR3 has 13 amino acids. Germline V CDR1 and CDR2: GTSNPN, SVGIG (reference sequence). V was pared by 3 bases and J by 3 bases, with 4 bases of the junction left unmatched. Libraries were prepared by immunoSEQ multiplex PCR; TCRdb keeps only in-frame clonotypes and omits some of them. The sample yields roughly 390,000 clones, roughly nine tenths seen once.

This sequence originates from a person aged 18 to 59 who received the Ad26.COV2.S COVID-19 vaccine or a placebo. The chain joins TRBV30 to TRBJ1-1; 7 bases are a match to TRBD1. Sequenced here: peripheral blood, sampled in a trial of Ad26.COV2.S vaccine versus placebo. The CDR3 bases are TGTGCCTGGAGCCCGGACAGGTACACTGAAGCTTTCTTT. As protein: CAWSPDRYTEAFF.